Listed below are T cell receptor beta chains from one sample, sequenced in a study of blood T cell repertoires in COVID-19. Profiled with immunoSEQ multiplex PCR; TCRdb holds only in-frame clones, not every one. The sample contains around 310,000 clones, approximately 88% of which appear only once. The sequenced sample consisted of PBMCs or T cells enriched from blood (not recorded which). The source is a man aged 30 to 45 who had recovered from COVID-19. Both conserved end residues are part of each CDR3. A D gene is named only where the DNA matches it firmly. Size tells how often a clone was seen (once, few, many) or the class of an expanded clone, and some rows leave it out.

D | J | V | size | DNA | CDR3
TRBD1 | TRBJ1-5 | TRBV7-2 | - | TGTGCCAGCAGCAGACCGGGACAGGGAGATCAGCCCCAGCATTTT | CASSRPGQGDQPQHF
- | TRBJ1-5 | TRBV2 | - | TGTGCCAGCAGTGACCTCGGGGGGCAGCAGCCCCAGCATTTT | CASSDLGGQQPQHF
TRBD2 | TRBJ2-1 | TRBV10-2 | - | TGCGCCAGCAGTGAGTCCTTAGCGGGTTCCTACAATGAGCAGTTCTTC | CASSESLAGSYNEQFF
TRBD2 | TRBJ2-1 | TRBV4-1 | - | TGCGCCAGCAGCCAAGATCCGGGGACTAGAGGTGAGCAGTTCTTC | CASSQDPGTRGEQFF
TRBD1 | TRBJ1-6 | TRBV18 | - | TGTGCCAGCTCACCCACGGGACAGGTTATTAATTCACCCCTCCACTTT | CASSPTGQVINSPLHF
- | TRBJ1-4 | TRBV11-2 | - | TGTGCCAGCAGCTCTAGGCTAAAACTGTTTTTT | CASSSRLKLFF
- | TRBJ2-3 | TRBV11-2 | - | TGTGCCAGCAGGGGCTTGTGGGATACGCAGTATTTT | CASRGLWDTQYF
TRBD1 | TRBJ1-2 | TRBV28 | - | TGTGCCAGCAGTTCAAGACAGGGACCTGTGGGCTACACCTTC | CASSSRQGPVGYTF
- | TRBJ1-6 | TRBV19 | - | TGTGCCAGTAGTATCGGAGGGGGGGGTTCACCCCTCCACTTT | CASSIGGGGSPLHF
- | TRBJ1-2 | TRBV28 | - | TGTGCCAGCAGTTTATTATCGGAGAGAGGCGGCTACACCTTC | CASSLLSERGGYTF
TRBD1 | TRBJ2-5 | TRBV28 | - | TGTGCCAGCAGTTCCGCCCGACAGGGAATACGAGAGACCCAGTACTTC | CASSSARQGIRETQYF
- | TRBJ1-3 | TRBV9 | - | TGTGCCAGCAGCCCCCCCGGTGGAAACACCATATATTTT | CASSPPGGNTIYF
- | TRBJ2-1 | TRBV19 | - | TGTGCCAGTACCCCGGACTTATACTCCTACAATGAGCAGTTCTTC | CASTPDLYSYNEQFF
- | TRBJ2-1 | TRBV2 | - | TGTGCCAGCAGAGCCGGGACTCCCTCCTACAATGAGCAGTTCTTC | CASRAGTPSYNEQFF
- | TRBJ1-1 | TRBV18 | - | TGTGCCAGCTCAGACGGGGTTACGAACACTGAAGCTTTCTTT | CASSDGVTNTEAFF
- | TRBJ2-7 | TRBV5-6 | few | TGTGCCAGCAGCTTGGCCGGTTCCGCCTACGAGCAGTACTTC | CASSLAGSAYEQYF
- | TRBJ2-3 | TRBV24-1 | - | TGTGCCACCAGTGATTCCCCTGGGCAGGGTCCAGATACGCAGTATTTT | CATSDSPGQGPDTQYF
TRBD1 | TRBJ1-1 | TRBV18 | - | TGTGCCAGCTCACTCCAGACAGGGATCATGAACACTGAAGCTTTCTTT | CASSLQTGIMNTEAFF
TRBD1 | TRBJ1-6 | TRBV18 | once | TGTGCCAGCTCACAAACAGGGGATCGTTCACCCCTCCACTTT | CASSQTGDRSPLHF
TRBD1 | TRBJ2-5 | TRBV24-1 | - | TGTGCCACCAGTGACCCAGGGGGCGAGGAGACCCAGTACTTC | CATSDPGGEETQYF
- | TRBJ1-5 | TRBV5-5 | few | TGTGCCAGCAGCCCTAATACCTATAGCAATCAGCCCCAGCATTTT | CASSPNTYSNQPQHF
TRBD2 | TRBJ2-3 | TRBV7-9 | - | TGTGCCCCACAGGGACTAGGGGCAGATACGCAGTATTTT | CAPQGLGADTQYF
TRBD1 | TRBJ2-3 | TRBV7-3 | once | TGTGCCAGCAGCCTGGGGACAGGGACTAGCACAGATACGCAGTATTTT | CASSLGTGTSTDTQYF
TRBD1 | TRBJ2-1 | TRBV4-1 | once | TGCGCCAGCATGCGAGGACAGGGGACCTACAATGAGCAGTTCTTC | CASMRGQGTYNEQFF
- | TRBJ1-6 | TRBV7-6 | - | TGTGCCAGCAGCCCCAGGAACCGGGATCCACCCCTCCACTTT | CASSPRNRDPPLHF
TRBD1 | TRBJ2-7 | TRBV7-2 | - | TGTGCCAGCAGCTTAACAGGGGCTGGTTCCTACGAGCAGTACTTC | CASSLTGAGSYEQYF
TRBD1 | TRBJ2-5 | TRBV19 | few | TGTGCCAGTAGTCCCCTCCGGACAGGGGCAGGGGAGACCCAGTACTTC | CASSPLRTGAGETQYF
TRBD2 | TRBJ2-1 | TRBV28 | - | TGTGCCAGCAGTTTCCCAAGATCCAGCGGGGGGGACAATGAGCAGTTCTTC | CASSFPRSSGGDNEQFF
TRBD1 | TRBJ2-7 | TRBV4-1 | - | TGCGCCAGCAGCCAACTTCGGACAGGGAAGTACGAGCAGTACTTC | CASSQLRTGKYEQYF
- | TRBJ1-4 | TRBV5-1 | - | TGCGCCAGCAGGGAGGTTAATGAAAAACTGTTTTTT | CASREVNEKLFF
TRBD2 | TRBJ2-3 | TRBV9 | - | TGTGCCAGCAGCTCTAGGGTCGGGGGGGCCACAGATACGCAGTATTTT | CASSSRVGGATDTQYF
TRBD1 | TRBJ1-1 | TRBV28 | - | TGTGCCAGCAGCTCACCTGAGGGGGCGGTCACTGAAGCTTTCTTT | CASSSPEGAVTEAFF
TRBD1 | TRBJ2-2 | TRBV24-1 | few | TGTGCCACCAGTGATTGGACAGGGTATGACACCGGGGAGCTGTTTTTT | CATSDWTGYDTGELFF
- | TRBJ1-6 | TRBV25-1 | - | TGTGCCAGCAGTTTATTTCCGGATTCACCCCTCCACTTT | CASSLFPDSPLHF
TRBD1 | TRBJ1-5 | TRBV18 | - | TGTGCCAGCTCAGAGACAGGGGGCAGCCAGCCCCAGCATTTT | CASSETGGSQPQHF
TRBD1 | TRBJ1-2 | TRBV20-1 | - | TGCGGGGGACAGGAAGGCTATGGCTACACCTTC | CGGQEGYGYTF
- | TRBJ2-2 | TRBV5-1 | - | TGCGCCAGCAGCTCGTCCCCGGGAAACACCGGGGAGCTGTTTTTT | CASSSSPGNTGELFF
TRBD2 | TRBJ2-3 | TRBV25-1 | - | TGTGCCAGCAGCCGCGGGGGAGAGGTAGATACGCAGTATTTT | CASSRGGEVDTQYF
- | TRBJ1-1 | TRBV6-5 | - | TGTGCCAGCAGTTCCTCTCACAGACTGCGGGGCACTGAAGCTTTCTTT | CASSSSHRLRGTEAFF
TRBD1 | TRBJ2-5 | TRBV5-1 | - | TGCGCCAGCAGAAATGGACAGGGGGCAGAGACCCAGTACTTC | CASRNGQGAETQYF
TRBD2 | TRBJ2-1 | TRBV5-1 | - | TGCGCCAGCAGCTTCAGGGAGGGGAATGAGCAGTTCTTC | CASSFREGNEQFF
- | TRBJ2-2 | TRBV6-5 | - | TGTGCCAGCAGTTTGGGCAGGGTCGAAGAGCTGTTTTTT | CASSLGRVEELFF
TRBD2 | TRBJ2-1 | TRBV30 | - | TGTGCCTGGAGTCCAGGCGGGGGGCGCCTTCACAATGAGCAGTTCTTC | CAWSPGGGRLHNEQFF
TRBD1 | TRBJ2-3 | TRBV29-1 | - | TGCAGCGTTGCGCAGACAGGGGGCACAGATACGCAGTATTTT | CSVAQTGGTDTQYF